The 18 T cell receptor beta chains reported below all come from one sample, sequenced in a study of breast tumors, draining lymph nodes, adjacent tissues. Axillary draining lymph nodes of breast cancer patients supplied the node samples. Each CDR3 protein gets one entry after TCRdb re-called the multiplex PCR reads with MiXCR. The data contain over 100,000 distinct CDR3 sequences, about a fifth of them singletons. The sequencing input was axillary lymph node tissue. All receptors come from a female donor with breast cancer. Some clones in this sample may be carry-over from other donors' samples.

This clonotype has at least ten counts. The V call is TRBV7-9, the J call TRBJ2-2; D is perhaps TRBD2 (5 bases). The germline V and J ends were trimmed by 5 bases and 0 bases, with 10 bases remaining between them. CDR3 length equals 15 residues. CDR1 is SEHNR, CDR2 FQNEAQ, per germline (reference sequence). CDR3 sequence: CASSRGLANTGELFF. DNA of the CDR3: TGTGCCAGCAGCCGAGGACTGGCGAACACCGGGGAGCTGTTTTTT.

At least ten counts were recorded for this clonotype. The rearrangement uses TRBV2 and TRBJ2-3; D remains ambiguous. There are 17 residues in the CDR3. Trimming pared 2 bases from V and 6 bases from J, leaving 21 bases between. The germline CDR1 and CDR2 sequences are SNHLY and FYNNEI. The CDR3 here is CASSELAGPLLRDTQYF. The CDR3 DNA reads TGTGCCAGCAGTGAACTGGCCGGGCCCCTACTGAGGGATACGCAGTATTTT.

Many counts were recorded for this clonotype. The chain is built from TRBV6-4 and TRBJ1-3; perhaps TRBD1 as D (6 bases). CDR1 MRHNA and CDR2 SNTAGT come from the germline V gene. The CDR3 contains 18 residues. V lost 2 bases and J lost 7, with 24 bases in between. CDR3 sequence reads: CASSDHDRGLGKRNTIYF. CDR3 in DNA: TGTGCCAGCAGTGACCACGACCGGGGGCTGGGAAAACGTAACACCATATATTTT.

This clonotype was counted at least ten times. The chain links TRBV6-5 to TRBJ2-7; D is perhaps TRBD1 (6 bases). Trimming cost V 6 bases and J 6 bases, with 15 bases left between them. Germline CDR1 MNHEY, CDR2 SVGAGI. The CDR3 is 13 residues long. The chain's CDR3 is CASRQGSYGEQYF. The CDR3 region has the DNA TGTGCCAGCAGGCAGGGGTCGTATGGCGAGCAGTACTTC.

V and J are TRBV6-1 and TRBJ2-3; D possibly corresponds to TRBD2 (6 bases). The V gene lost 3 bases and the J gene lost 8 bases, with 15 bases spanning the gap. Germline V gene lookup returns CDR1 MNHNS and CDR2 SASEGT. The CDR3 extends over 14 amino acids. The DNA of the CDR3 is TGTGCCAGCAGTGACTCTGGGGGAGGATTTACGCAGTATTTT. Translated: CASSDSGGGFTQYF.

Of note for this clonotype: The CDR3 carries no conserved terminal phenylalanine or tryptophan, so it likely arises from a read error. This rearrangement joins TRBV20-1 to TRBJ2-1, with D possibly called TRBD1 or TRBD2 (5 bases each). Germline CDR1 reads DFQATT; CDR2 reads SNEGSKA (reference sequence). V shed 0 bases and J shed 7 bases, with 19 bases lying between them. CDR3 length: 16 residues. The CDR3 sequence: CSARDTLGPRYNEQFS. In DNA, the CDR3 is TGCAGTGCTAGAGATACACTGGGACCCAGATATAATGAGCAGTTCTCC.

Many counts were recorded for this clonotype. The chain uses TRBV5-5 and TRBJ1-4; D is ambiguous. The length of the CDR3 is 15 residues. Germline V gene data show CDR1 as SGHKS and CDR2 as YYEKEE (reference sequence). V shed 0 bases and J shed 5 bases, with 11 bases lying between them. The CDR3, as DNA: TGTGCCAGCAGCTTGGGACGGGCAGGAAATGAAAAACTGTTTTTT. Protein: CASSLGRAGNEKLFF. The full variable domain, in which reference TRBV5-5 and TRBJ1-4 provide the parts outside the CDR3, is DAGVTQSPTHLIKTRGQQVTLRCSPISGHKSVSWYQQVLGQGPQFIFQYYEKEERGRGNFPDRFSARQFPNYSSELNVNALLLGDSALYLCASSLGRAGNEKLFFGSGTQLSVL.

This clonotype was seen ten or more times. The chain couples TRBV2 to TRBJ1-2; 9 positions agree with TRBD1. J was trimmed by 4 bases and V by 4 bases; bases with no gene match: 4. This CDR3 comprises 14 residues. Germline V lookup: CDR1 SNHLY, CDR2 FYNNEI. CDR3 sequence reads: CASSVGQGSYGYTF. The CDR3 coding sequence is TGTGCCAGCAGTGTGGGACAGGGAAGCTATGGCTACACCTTC.

In this sample, this clonotype turned up many times. The V and J genes are TRBV20-1 and TRBJ2-1, with 9 positions matching TRBD2. The CDR3 runs to 14 residues. Germline V gene data show CDR1 as DFQATT and CDR2 as SNEGSKA (reference sequence). J was trimmed by 8 bases and V by 0 bases; bases with no gene match: 5. The CDR3 nucleotides are TGCAGTGCTAGAGAAGCGGGAGGACTCTATGAGCAGTTCTTC. Translating gives CSAREAGGLYEQFF.

In this sample, this clonotype turned up many times. The V call is TRBV3-1, the J call TRBJ1-3; tentatively, D is TRBD1 (5 bases). Germline V gene sequence: CDR1 LGHDT, CDR2 YNNKEL (reference sequence). Trimming removed 0 bases at V and 2 bases at J, with 5 bases between. This CDR3 is built from 14 residues. Here the CDR3 DNA reads TGTGCCAGCAGCCAAGAGACAGCTGGAAACACCATATATTTT. Its translation is CASSQETAGNTIYF.

There are many counts of this clonotype. This chain joins TRBV5-6 and TRBJ2-6; D not certain. Germline V gene data show CDR1 as SGHDT and CDR2 as YYEEEE. Trimming took off 6 bases at V and 0 bases at J, with 16 bases between the two ends. The CDR3 is made up of 17 amino acids. CDR3 protein: CASTPYISTSGANVLTF. In DNA, the CDR3 is TGTGCCAGCACCCCGTATATTTCCACCTCTGGGGCCAACGTCCTGACTTTC.

This clonotype was seen repeatedly, ten times or more. The chain is built from TRBV19 and TRBJ2-3; 8 bases agree with TRBD1. V was pared by 4 bases and J by 2 bases, with 5 bases of the junction left unmatched. This CDR3 is 15 amino acids long. Germline V lookup: CDR1 LNHDA, CDR2 SQIVND (reference sequence). CDR3 protein: CASSTGGGLTDTQYF. The DNA for the CDR3 is TGTGCCAGTAGTACAGGGGGCGGACTCACAGATACGCAGTATTTT.

The chain uses TRBV6-5 and TRBJ2-5; TRBD2 might be the D (5 bases). Germline V gene sequence: CDR1 MNHEY, CDR2 SVGAGI. CDR3 length: 14 residues. The V end was cut by 5 bases, the J end by 5 bases, with 15 bases between. The CDR3 DNA follows: TGTGCCAGCAGTGGCTTAGCGTTGGGGGAGACCCAGTACTTC. Its translation is CASSGLALGETQYF.

With respect to this clonotype: A much larger clone differs from this one at a single base, so this may be a read error. The rearrangement links TRBV30 to TRBJ2-7; D not certain. CDR1 is GTSNPN, CDR2 SVGIG, per germline (reference sequence). This CDR3 comprises 13 residues. As DNA, the CDR3 is TGTGCCTGGAGTCGAGGCGAATCCTACGAGCAGTGCTTC. Its translation is CAWSRGESYEQCF.

As for this clonotype: This could be a read error, since a much larger clone is one nucleotide away. The chain is built from TRBV11-3 and TRBJ2-5; D is undetermined. CDR1 SGHNT and CDR2 YENEEA come from the germline V gene. This CDR3 has 12 residues. This CDR3 reads CASSLTQETLYF. CDR3 sequence (DNA): TGTGCCAGCAGCTTGACTCAAGAGACCCTGTACTTC.

This clonotype has at least ten counts. The chain joins TRBV14 to TRBJ2-2; perhaps TRBD2 as D (6 bases). Germline lookup yields CDR1 SGHDN and CDR2 FVKESK. The CDR3 is 16 residues long. Trimming left V 1 base short and J 5 bases short, with 14 bases between. CDR3 nucleotides: TGTGCCAGCAGCCAAGGCCCGGGCCGGGGGACCGGGGAGCTGTTTTTT. This encodes CASSQGPGRGTGELFF.

There are many counts of this clonotype. The rearrangement joins TRBV19 to TRBJ2-3, with D uncertain. The CDR3 extends over 16 amino acids. V lost 0 bases to trimming and J lost 0 bases, with 10 bases between them. Germline V CDR1 and CDR2: LNHDA, SQIVND (reference sequence). The CDR3 sequence is CASSIEGNPSTDTQYF. The CDR3 region has the DNA TGTGCCAGTAGTATAGAGGGCAACCCCAGCACAGATACGCAGTATTTT.

In the case of this clonotype: One base away lies a much larger clone, so this may be a sequencing read error. A read error is likely, as this CDR3 ends without the conserved phenylalanine or tryptophan. The V call is TRBV7-9, the J call TRBJ2-6; no firm D call. Trimming stripped 4 bases from V and 5 bases from J, with 9 bases between. Germline CDR1 SEHNR, CDR2 FQNEAQ (reference sequence). The CDR3 is made up of 14 amino acids. CDR3 residues: CASSSLTRANVLTL. In nucleotides, the CDR3 is TGTGCCAGCAGCTCCCTAACCCGGGCCAACGTCCTGACTCTC.